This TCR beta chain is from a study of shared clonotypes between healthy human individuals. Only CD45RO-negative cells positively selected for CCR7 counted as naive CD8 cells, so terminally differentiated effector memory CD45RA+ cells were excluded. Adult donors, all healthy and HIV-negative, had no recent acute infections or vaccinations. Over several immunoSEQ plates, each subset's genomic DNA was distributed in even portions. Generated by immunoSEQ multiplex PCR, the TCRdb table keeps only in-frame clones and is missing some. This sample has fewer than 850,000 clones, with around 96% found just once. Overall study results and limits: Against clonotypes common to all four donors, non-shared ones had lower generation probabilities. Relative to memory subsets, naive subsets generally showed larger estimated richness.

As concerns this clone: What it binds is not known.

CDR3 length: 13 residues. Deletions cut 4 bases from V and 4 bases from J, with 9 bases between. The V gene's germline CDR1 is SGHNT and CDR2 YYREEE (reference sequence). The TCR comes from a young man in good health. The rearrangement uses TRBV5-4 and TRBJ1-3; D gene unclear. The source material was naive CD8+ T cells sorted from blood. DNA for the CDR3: TGTGCCAGCAGCGAAGAAACAGGAAACACCATATATTTT. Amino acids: CASSEETGNTIYF.